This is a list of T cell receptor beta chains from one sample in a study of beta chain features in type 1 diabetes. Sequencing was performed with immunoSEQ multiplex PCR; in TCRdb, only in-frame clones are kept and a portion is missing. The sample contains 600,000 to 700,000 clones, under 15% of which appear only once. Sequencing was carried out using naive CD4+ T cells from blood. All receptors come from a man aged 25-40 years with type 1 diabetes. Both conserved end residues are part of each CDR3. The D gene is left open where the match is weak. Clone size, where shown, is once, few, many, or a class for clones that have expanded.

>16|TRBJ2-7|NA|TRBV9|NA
TGTGCCAGCAGCGTAGAGGGCAGGCGATCGGTCTACGAGCAGTACTTC
CASSVEGRRSVYEQYF
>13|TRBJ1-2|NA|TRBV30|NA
TGTGCCTGGAGTGTACTGCAGGGTGGTGGCTACACCTTC
CAWSVLQGGGYTF
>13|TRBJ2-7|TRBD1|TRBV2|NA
TGTGCCAGCATGCGACAGGGATTACGCGAGCAGTACTTC
CASMRQGLREQYF
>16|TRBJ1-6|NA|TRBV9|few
TGTGCCAGCAGCACCTCCGGGGGGCCCATGGATTCACCCCTCCACTTT
CASSTSGGPMDSPLHF
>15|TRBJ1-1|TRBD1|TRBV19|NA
TGTGCCAGTAGCGTCCACAGGGGGCCCGAGACTGAAGCTTTCTTT
CASSVHRGPETEAFF
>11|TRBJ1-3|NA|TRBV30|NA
TGTGCCTGGAGCTCTGGAAACACCATATATTTT
CAWSSGNTIYF
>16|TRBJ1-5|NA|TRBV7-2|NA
TGTGCCAGCAGCCCCCGGACTGAGTGGGGCAATCAGCCCCAGCATTTT
CASSPRTEWGNQPQHF
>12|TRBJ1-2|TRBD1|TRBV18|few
TGTGCCAGCTCACCAGACAGGGGTGGCTACACCTTC
CASSPDRGGYTF
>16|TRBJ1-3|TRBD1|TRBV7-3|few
TGTGCCAGCAGCCAAAGTGGACAGGGCGGTGGAAACACCATATATTTT
CASSQSGQGGGNTIYF
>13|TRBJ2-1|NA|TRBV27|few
TGTGCCAGCAGCCAAGACGGGAAGGCTGAGCAGTTCTTC
CASSQDGKAEQFF
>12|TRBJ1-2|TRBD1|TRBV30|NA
TGTGCCTCGTGGACAGGGAACAATGGCTACACCTTC
CASWTGNNGYTF
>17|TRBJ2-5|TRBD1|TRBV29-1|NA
TGCAGCGTTACAATAATCGACAGGGGAGTCGACCAAGAGACCCAGTACTTC
CSVTIIDRGVDQETQYF
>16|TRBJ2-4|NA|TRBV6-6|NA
TGTGCCAGCAGGGGGGCGTGGGAGGGTGCTAAAAACATTCAGTACTTC
CASRGAWEGAKNIQYF
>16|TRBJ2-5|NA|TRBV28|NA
TGTGCCAGCAGTACCCCCTGGGGGGAATTCCAAGAGACCCAGTACTTC
CASSTPWGEFQETQYF
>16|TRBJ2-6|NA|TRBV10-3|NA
TGTGCCATCAGTGAGTCGAGCGTCTCTGGGGCCAACGTCCTGACTTTC
CAISESSVSGANVLTF
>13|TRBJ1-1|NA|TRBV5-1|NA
TGCGCCAGCAGCCCGAGGCTGGAGGCTGAAGCTTTCTTT
CASSPRLEAEAFF
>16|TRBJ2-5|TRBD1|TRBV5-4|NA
TGTGCCAGCAGCCCTTATCTGCCGGGACAGGGGAAGACCCAGTACTTC
CASSPYLPGQGKTQYF
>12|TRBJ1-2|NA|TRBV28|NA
TGTGCCAGCAGCCGGATGGTGGTTAGCTACACCTTC
CASSRMVVSYTF
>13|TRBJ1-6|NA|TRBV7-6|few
TGTGCCAGCAGCAGTCCCGGGGGTTCACCCCTCCACTTT
CASSSPGGSPLHF
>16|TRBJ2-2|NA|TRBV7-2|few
TGTGCCAGCAGCTTTAATGAAGCGAGAGCAGGCGGGGAGCTGTTTTTT
CASSFNEARAGGELFF
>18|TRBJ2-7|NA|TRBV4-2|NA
TGTGCCAGCAGCCAAGATCTGCGAACTAGCGTGGGACACTACGAGCAGTACTTC
CASSQDLRTSVGHYEQYF
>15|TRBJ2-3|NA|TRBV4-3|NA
TGCGCCAGCAGCCAAGATGTCAGGGGATCAGATACGCAGTATTTT
CASSQDVRGSDTQYF
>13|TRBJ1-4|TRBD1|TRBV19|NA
TGTGCCAGTAGACCTGCACAGGGGGCAAAACTGTTTTTT
CASRPAQGAKLFF
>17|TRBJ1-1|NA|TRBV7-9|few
TGTGCCAGCAGCTCTGAGAGGTCGGGACCCCTCAACACTGAAGCTTTCTTT
CASSSERSGPLNTEAFF